The 17 T cell receptor beta chains listed next were all sequenced from one sample in a study of T cell responses to AZD1222 COVID-19 vaccine. TCRdb's copy holds only in-frame clones and misses some; the assay was immunoSEQ multiplex PCR. The sample lists 60,000 to 75,000 clones, approximately 90% occurring once. The sequenced sample was peripheral blood, obtained 28 days after the second AZD1222 dose. The source of these receptors is an adult who received the AZD1222 COVID-19 vaccine.

The gene calls are TRBV19 and TRBJ1-1; TRBD1 is a possible D gene (5 bases). This CDR3 has 16 amino acids. V was clipped by 3 bases and J by 0 bases, with 14 bases between them. Germline CDR1 is LNHDA and CDR2 is SQIVND (reference sequence). The CDR3 region is CASSIQGATVNTEAFF. CDR3 nucleotide sequence: TGTGCCAGTAGTATCCAGGGTGCTACCGTGAACACTGAAGCTTTCTTT.

The J gene is TRBJ1-5, the V gene TRBV4-1; D unclear. The CDR3 runs to 14 residues. CDR1 is MGHRA, CDR2 YSYEKL, per germline. V lost 4 bases to trimming and J lost 4 bases, with 11 bases between them. The CDR3: CASSRRLGNQPQHF. DNA of the CDR3: TGCGCCAGCAGCCGCCGTCTTGGGAATCAGCCCCAGCATTTT.

V gene TRBV7-9 combines with J gene TRBJ1-2; tentative D call: TRBD1 (5 bases). There are 14 residues in the CDR3. Germline lookup yields CDR1 SEHNR and CDR2 FQNEAQ (reference sequence). V lost 5 bases, J lost 7 bases, and 17 bases lay in between. CDR3 sequence reads: CASSPEGLIGGYTF. The CDR3 DNA follows: TGTGCCAGCAGCCCAGAGGGACTTATTGGTGGCTACACCTTC.

The rearrangement joins TRBV4-1 to TRBJ2-7; TRBD2 matches at 10 bases. The trim removed 4 bases at V and 5 bases at J, leaving 5 bases unmatched. The germline gives CDR1 MGHRA, CDR2 YSYEKL. The CDR3 runs to 14 residues. The CDR3 is CASSRMGLAHEQYF. As DNA, the CDR3 is TGCGCCAGCAGCCGGATGGGACTAGCGCACGAGCAGTACTTC.

The chain combines TRBV5-6 with TRBJ2-1; TRBD2 matches at 12 bases. The CDR3 runs 14 residues. The germline V gene encodes CDR1 SGHDT and CDR2 YYEEEE. With 5 bases clipped from V and 10 bases from J, the junction kept 7 bases outside the gene matches. The CDR3 loop reads CASSPSGRAGEQFF. CDR3 bases: TGTGCCAGCAGTCCTAGCGGGAGGGCCGGGGAGCAGTTCTTC.

Only one count was recorded for this clone. J is TRBJ2-7 and V is TRBV6-5; 8 bases line up with TRBD1. CDR3 length equals 14 residues. V gave up 5 bases and J gave up 0 bases; unmatched junction bases: 3. Per the germline V gene, CDR1 is MNHEY and CDR2 is SVGAGI. Here the CDR3 DNA reads TGTGCCAGCAGTCGACAGGGGAACTCCTACGAGCAGTACTTC. Translation gives CASSRQGNSYEQYF.

V is TRBV3-1 (or the pseudogene TRBV3-2) and J is TRBJ1-4; no clear D gene. The CDR3 is 13 amino acids. V dropped 1 base and J dropped 6 bases, with 6 bases sitting between them. Germline-derived CDR1 and CDR2 are LGHDT and YNNKEL (reference sequence). DNA for the CDR3: TGTGCCAGCAGCCAAGGGACCTATGAAAAACTGTTTTTT. Translation: CASSQGTYEKLFF.

The chain carries TRBV28 and TRBJ2-3; D possibly uses TRBD1 or TRBD2 (5 bases each). The CDR3 length is 20 residues. The germline gives CDR1 MDHEN, CDR2 SYDVKM. V was trimmed by 6 bases and J by 5 bases, leaving 33 bases between them. This CDR3 reads CASSFAGGGERSSGQDTQYF. In nucleotides, the CDR3 is TGTGCCAGCAGCTTTGCGGGCGGTGGGGAACGATCGTCCGGACAAGATACGCAGTATTTT.

This clone was seen more than once but under ten times. This chain uses TRBV5-6 with TRBJ2-5, with 11 bases lining up with TRBD2. After removal of 0 bases from V and 5 bases from J, the junction contained 3 bases not matched to a gene. The germline gives CDR1 SGHDT, CDR2 YYEEEE. The CDR3 runs to 15 residues. The chain's CDR3 is CASSLEVAGGETQYF. CDR3 coding DNA: TGTGCCAGCAGCTTGGAGGTAGCGGGAGGGGAGACCCAGTACTTC.

CDR3 in amino acids: CASRINRGYEETQYF. CDR3 DNA: TGTGCCAGCAGGATTAACAGGGGGTATGAAGAGACCCAGTACTTC. The chain employs TRBV6-6 and TRBJ2-5; the match to TRBD1 covers 8 bases. Trimming removed 6 bases from V and 3 bases from J; junction bases left unmatched: 9. CDR3 size: 15 residues. CDR1 and CDR2 (germline): MNHNY, SVGAGI (reference sequence).

For the CDR3, the DNA is TGCGCCAGCAGCTTGGAATTAGCGGGAGTCATTCTAAATGAGCAGTTCTTC. Protein product: CASSLELAGVILNEQFF. The chain has TRBV5-1 and TRBJ2-1; 9 positions agree with TRBD2. J gave up 7 bases and V 0 bases, and 11 bases lay outside the gene matches. The CDR3 sequence is 17 residues long. Per germline, CDR1 SGHRS and CDR2 YFSETQ.

The chain couples TRBV12-5 to TRBJ1-6; D is undetermined. The CDR3 runs to 14 residues. V lost 0 bases to trimming and J lost 7 bases, with 7 bases between them. The V gene's germline CDR1 is LGHNT and CDR2 FRNRAP. The CDR3 nucleotides read TGTGCTAGTGGTTTGGTACTTGGGAATTCACCCCTCCACTTT. This codes for CASGLVLGNSPLHF.

The chain combines TRBV7-2 with TRBJ1-1; D uncertain. The germline gives CDR1 SGHTA, CDR2 FQGNSA. V lost 3 bases and J 0 bases, leaving 17 bases between the germline ends. This CDR3 is 17 amino acids long. The CDR3 spells CASSFPASSNMNTEAFF. For the CDR3, the DNA is TGTGCCAGCAGCTTCCCGGCCTCCAGCAACATGAACACTGAAGCTTTCTTT.

CDR3 protein: CASRSRLNNEQFF. For the CDR3, the DNA is TGTGCCAGCCGCTCAAGACTTAACAATGAGCAGTTCTTC. The V call is TRBV7-2, the J call TRBJ2-1; D is unresolved. The CDR3 is 13 amino acids. Per germline, CDR1 SGHTA and CDR2 FQGNSA. V lost 8 bases and J 5 bases, leaving 13 bases between the germline ends.

By sample fraction, this clone is medium-sized. V is TRBV29-1 and J is TRBJ2-7; D gene uncertain. Germline values: CDR1 SQVTM, CDR2 ANQGSEA. This CDR3 contains 12 residues. V was pared by 7 bases and J by 4 bases, with 14 bases between. The CDR3, as DNA: TGCAGCGCACAGAGTTTCCCTTACGAGCAGTACTTC. This translates into CSAQSFPYEQYF.

The chain links TRBV2 to TRBJ2-3, with a weak D call TRBD1 (6 bases). Trimming shortened V by 6 bases and J by 3 bases, and 13 bases separated the two germline ends. Germline values: CDR1 SNHLY, CDR2 FYNNEI. This CDR3 region has 14 residues. The CDR3 is CASRVQGNTDTQYF. The CDR3 nucleotides read TGTGCCAGCAGGGTACAGGGTAATACAGATACGCAGTATTTT.

This chain connects TRBV6-5 to TRBJ1-1; D not resolved. The CDR3 loop spans 13 amino acids. Germline lookup yields CDR1 MNHEY and CDR2 SVGAGI. The germline V and J ends were trimmed by 7 bases and 1 base, with 10 bases remaining between them. CDR3 sequence (DNA): TGTGCCAGCATTACCCGGGGGAACACTGAAGCTTTCTTT. Translated, it gives CASITRGNTEAFF.